The 2 T cell receptor beta chains reported below all come from one sample, sequenced in a study of graft-versus-host responses after intestinal transplantation. Clones were read by immunoSEQ multiplex PCR, and TCRdb kept only the in-frame ones, dropping some. The sample consists of roughly 51,000 clones, roughly 90% of them appearing once. No antigens are known for them. The sequenced sample was unstimulated CD4+ T cells sorted from spleen or lymph node cells, obtained before transplant. These TCRs come from a human donor who was the organ donor for an intestinal transplant.

This clone has a single count. The rearrangement uses TRBV28 and TRBJ1-2; D is possibly TRBD1 (6 bases). The CDR3 spans 13 residues. Per germline, CDR1 MDHEN and CDR2 SYDVKM. Trimming left V 8 bases short and J 6 bases short, with 16 bases between. CDR3 amino acids: CASRNRAGDGYTF. CDR3 sequence (DNA): TGTGCCAGCCGAAACCGGGCAGGGGATGGCTACACCTTC.

This clone was seen just once. This chain links TRBV2 with TRBJ2-5; tentative D call: TRBD2 (6 bases). The CDR3 is 15 amino acids. Looked up from germline, CDR1 is SNHLY and CDR2 is FYNNEI. The ends were cut back, 2 bases at V and 4 bases at J, with 14 bases in the middle. The CDR3 bases are TGTGCCAGCAGTGAACCGTTGTTGGGAGGAGAGACCCAGTACTTC. Translated, it gives CASSEPLLGGETQYF.